These T cell receptor beta chains were read from a single sample in a study of beta chain features in type 1 diabetes. This table comes from immunoSEQ multiplex PCR, and its TCRdb copy is limited to in-frame clones, with some not included. This table has over 700,000 clones, under 20% appearing once. The material sequenced was naive CD4+ T cells from blood. The source is a young woman in good health. CDR3s include the opening cysteine and the closing phenylalanine or tryptophan. Fields, in order: clone size, V gene, D gene, J gene, CDR3 protein, CDR3 DNA. The D gene is left open where the match is weak. Expanded clones get a size class; other rows say once, few or many, or leave the size out.

NA	TRBV7-2	TRBD1	TRBJ2-3	CASSLDRRTGRSTTDTQYF	TGTGCCAGCAGCTTAGACCGAAGGACAGGGCGATCAACCACAGATACGCAGTATTTT
few	TRBV7-9	NA	TRBJ1-4	CASSQSGEKLFF	TGTGCCAGCAGCCAAAGTGGTGAAAAACTGTTTTTT
NA	TRBV27	TRBD2	TRBJ2-2	CASRRTGTSGNTGELFF	TGTGCCAGCAGACGTACCGGGACTAGCGGGAACACCGGGGAGCTGTTTTTT
NA	TRBV6-5	NA	TRBJ2-5	CASQKGGVETQYF	TGTGCCAGCCAAAAAGGGGGAGTAGAGACCCAGTACTTC
few	TRBV29-1	NA	TRBJ1-2	CSVASGSYGYTF	TGCAGCGTTGCATCCGGCAGTTATGGCTACACCTTC
NA	TRBV7-2	NA	TRBJ1-1	CASSLGQGLWTEAFF	TGTGCCAGCAGCTTAGGTCAGGGATTGTGGACTGAAGCTTTCTTT
few	TRBV7-9	NA	TRBJ2-5	CASSLGNGVGEETQYF	TGTGCCAGCAGCTTAGGTAATGGGGTCGGAGAAGAGACCCAGTACTTC
NA	TRBV18	NA	TRBJ2-5	CASSPDIGTEAGGTQYF	TGTGCCAGCTCACCCGACATTGGGACGGAGGCCGGGGGGACCCAGTACTTC
NA	TRBV9	NA	TRBJ2-1	CASSVAQGTYNEQFF	TGTGCCAGCAGCGTAGCCCAGGGCACCTACAATGAGCAGTTCTTC
NA	TRBV27	TRBD1	TRBJ1-1	CASSFQRQGTEAFF	TGTGCCAGCAGTTTCCAGAGACAGGGGACTGAAGCTTTCTTT
few	TRBV4-3	NA	TRBJ1-5	CASSQDLLRDGQPQHF	TGCGCCAGCAGCCAAGATCTTTTGCGGGATGGTCAGCCCCAGCATTTT
NA	TRBV29-1	NA	TRBJ2-3	CSVAPDGRTDTQYF	TGCAGCGTTGCACCCGACGGGCGCACAGATACGCAGTATTTT
few	TRBV28	NA	TRBJ1-2	CASSFLGTGYTF	TGTGCCAGCAGTTTCTTGGGGACCGGCTACACCTTC
few	TRBV5-6	NA	TRBJ1-2	CASSPRGYGYTF	TGTGCCAGCAGCCCGCGCGGCTATGGCTACACCTTC
few	TRBV9	NA	TRBJ2-5	CASSVSGQYHQETQYF	TGTGCCAGCAGCGTATCCGGACAGTACCACCAAGAGACCCAGTACTTC
NA	TRBV9	NA	TRBJ2-1	CASSAGLSSHNEQFF	TGTGCCAGCAGCGCTGGGTTAAGCTCCCACAATGAGCAGTTCTTC
NA	TRBV7-9	NA	TRBJ2-1	CASSLGTGTYNEQFF	TGTGCCAGCAGCTTAGGTACGGGGACCTACAATGAGCAGTTCTTC
few	TRBV7-9	NA	TRBJ2-7	CASNHGRGETREQYF	TGTGCCAGCAACCACGGTAGGGGGGAAACGCGGGAGCAGTACTTC
few	TRBV7-8	NA	TRBJ2-7	CASSLGPGEYYEQYF	TGTGCCAGCAGCTTAGGCCCGGGGGAGTACTACGAGCAGTACTTC
NA	TRBV9	NA	TRBJ2-1	CASSMSGSYNEQFF	TGTGCCAGCAGCATGAGTGGATCCTACAATGAGCAGTTCTTC
once	TRBV6-6	NA	TRBJ2-3	CASRPSGGRGDTQYF	TGTGCCAGCAGACCCAGTGGCGGACGCGGGGATACGCAGTATTTT
NA	TRBV28	TRBD2	TRBJ2-1	CASSLVLAGDNEQFF	TGTGCCAGCAGTTTAGTCCTAGCGGGAGACAATGAGCAGTTCTTC
few	TRBV21-1	NA	TRBJ2-2	CASNFGLAAIGELFF	TGTGCCAGCAATTTTGGACTAGCGGCCATCGGGGAGCTGTTTTTT
NA	TRBV28	TRBD1	TRBJ1-1	CASRTPTGFHTEAFF	TGTGCCAGCAGGACACCGACAGGGTTCCACACTGAAGCTTTCTTT
few	TRBV25-1	NA	TRBJ1-1	CASKRQMNTEAFF	TGTGCCAGCAAACGCCAAATGAACACTGAAGCTTTCTTT
few	TRBV28	NA	TRBJ2-1	CASSQGNINEQFF	TGTGCCAGCAGCCAAGGGAATATCAATGAGCAGTTCTTC
NA	TRBV28	NA	TRBJ1-2	CASSYGYYGYTF	TGTGCCAGCAGTTACGGATACTATGGCTACACCTTC
few	TRBV7-2	NA	TRBJ2-7	CASSLTLYEQYF	TGTGCCAGCAGCTTAACCCTGTACGAGCAGTACTTC